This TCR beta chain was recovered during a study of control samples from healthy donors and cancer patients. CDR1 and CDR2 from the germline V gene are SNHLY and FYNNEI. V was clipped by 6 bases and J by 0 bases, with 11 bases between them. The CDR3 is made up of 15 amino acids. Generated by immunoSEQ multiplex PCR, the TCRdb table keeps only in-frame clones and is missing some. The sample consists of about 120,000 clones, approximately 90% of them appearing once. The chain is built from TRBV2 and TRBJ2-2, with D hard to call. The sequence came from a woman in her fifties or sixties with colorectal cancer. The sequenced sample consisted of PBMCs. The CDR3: CASSPRTANTGELFF. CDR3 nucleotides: TGTGCCAGCAGCCCAAGGACGGCGAACACCGGGGAGCTGTTTTTT.